The 31 T cell receptor beta chains given below trace back to one sample, sequenced in a study of T cell changes during pregnancy in multiple sclerosis. Produced via immunoSEQ multiplex PCR; TCRdb's table is partial and in-frame only. The repertoire holds over 50,000 clones, with approximately 92% as singletons. Sample: CD4+ T cells from peripheral blood mononuclear cells, taken after pregnancy. The receptor set was obtained from a female donor with multiple sclerosis, enrolled in a pregnancy study.

The rearrangement links TRBV29-1 to TRBJ2-1; 7 nucleotides align to TRBD2. The length of the CDR3 is 11 residues. Germline lookup yields CDR1 SQVTM and CDR2 ANQGSEA. The J segment lost 7 bases and the V segment lost 7 bases, leaving 4 bases of the junction unmatched. The CDR3 region has the DNA TGCAGCGGCGCTAGCGGTAATGAGCAGTTCTTC. This sequence encodes CSGASGNEQFF.

In regard to this clone: At one boundary the junction diverges from the germline segment, which might be a read error. The sample carries other DNA sequences with the same CDR3. The V and J genes are TRBV29-1 and TRBJ2-7; D might be TRBD1 (5 bases). Per the germline V gene, CDR1 is SQVTM and CDR2 is ANQGSEA. The CDR3 loop spans 14 amino acids. CDR3 amino acids: CSVEDHRQFPEQYF. CDR3 DNA: TGCAGCGTCGAAGACCACAGACAGTTTCCCGAGCAGTACTTC.

The V and J genes are TRBV2 and TRBJ2-6; D unclear. The CDR3 totals 14 residues. CDR1 is SNHLY, CDR2 FYNNEI, per germline. Trimming took 7 bases from V and 0 from J, leaving 7 bases between them. The CDR3 reads CASISNSGANVLTF. The CDR3 bases are TGTGCCAGCATTTCCAACTCTGGGGCCAACGTCCTGACTTTC.

The V gene is TRBV5-1, the J gene TRBJ2-3, with no clear D. Germline V CDR1 and CDR2: SGHRS, YFSETQ. The CDR3 contains 15 residues. V was cut by 0 bases and J by 1 base, with 9 bases left in between. The CDR3 reads CASSLDRSRTDTQYF. DNA of the CDR3: TGCGCCAGCAGCTTGGATCGGAGTCGCACAGATACGCAGTATTTT.

The V and J genes are TRBV18 and TRBJ1-5, with TRBD1 as a possible D gene (5 bases). CDR1 KGHSH and CDR2 LQKENI come from the germline V gene. Trimming stripped 3 bases from V and 5 bases from J, with 11 bases between. The CDR3 totals 14 residues. CDR3 amino acids: CASSPGGVYQPQHF. The DNA for the CDR3 is TGTGCCAGCTCACCGGGGGGGGTTTATCAGCCCCAGCATTTT.

The V gene is TRBV28, the J gene TRBJ2-3; maybe TRBD2 (5 bases). This CDR3 is built from 17 residues. Trimming shortened V by 3 bases and J by 6 bases, and 22 bases separated the two germline ends. Germline lookup yields CDR1 MDHEN and CDR2 SYDVKM. The CDR3 reads CASSLLVDSWSFDTQYF. DNA for the CDR3: TGTGCCAGCAGTTTGTTGGTGGACTCTTGGTCTTTTGATACGCAGTATTTT. Complete variable domain (other parts from reference TRBV28 and TRBJ2-3): DVKVTQSSRYLVKRTGEKVFLECVQDMDHENMFWYRQDPGLGLRLIYFSYDVKMKEKGDIPEGYSVSREKKERFSLILESASTNQTSMYLCASSLLVDSWSFDTQYFGPGTRLTVL.

The J gene is TRBJ1-2, the V gene TRBV21-1. TRBV21-1 is tagged as a pseudogene. The CDR3 covers 16 residues. CDR3 sequence (DNA): TGTGCCAGCAGCACAAGTGCGTCACACGGGAAGGGTGGCTACACCTTC. This codes for CASSTSASHGKGGYTF.

This rearrangement joins TRBV15 to TRBJ2-3; 7 bases line up with TRBD1. The trim removed 5 bases at V and 6 bases at J, leaving 8 bases unmatched. Germline V gene lookup returns CDR1 LNHNV and CDR2 YYDKDF (reference sequence). The CDR3 extends over 14 amino acids. The CDR3 sequence is CATSLMRGRDTQYF. CDR3 DNA: TGTGCCACCAGCCTTATGAGGGGGCGGGATACGCAGTATTTT.

The chain carries TRBV7-2 and TRBJ1-6; maybe TRBD1 (5 bases). V was pared by 4 bases and J by 10 bases, with 17 bases between. There are 15 residues in the CDR3. Germline V gives CDR1 SGHTA, CDR2 FQGNSA. CDR3 sequence reads: CASSSSGGLYSPLHF. CDR3 sequence (DNA): TGTGCCAGCAGCTCCTCGGGGGGGTTATACTCACCCCTCCACTTT.

This chain uses TRBV5-1 with TRBJ1-2, with 8 nucleotides matching TRBD1. Germline V CDR1 and CDR2: SGHRS, YFSETQ. With V trimmed by 3 bases and J by 7 bases, 8 bases remained unmatched. CDR3 length equals 14 residues. CDR3 nucleotide sequence: TGCGCCAGCAGCTCCGGACAGGGTGGGTCTGGCTACACCTTC. The encoded protein is CASSSGQGGSGYTF.

This clone was picked up one time. The rearrangement joins TRBV9 to TRBJ2-3; D uncertain. The CDR3 covers 13 residues. CDR1 and CDR2 (germline): SGDLS, YYNGEE. Trimming took 2 bases from V and 7 from J, leaving 11 bases between them. The CDR3 protein is CASSVNYHNTQYF. The CDR3, as DNA: TGTGCCAGCAGCGTTAACTATCATAATACGCAGTATTTT. The whole variable domain, remainder taken from reference TRBV9 and TRBJ2-3, is DSGVTQTPKHLITATGQRVTLRCSPRSGDLSVYWYQQSLDQGLQFLIQYYNGEERAKGNILERFSAQQFPDLHSELNLSSLELGDSALYFCASSVNYHNTQYFGPGTRLTVL.

The genes are TRBV19 and TRBJ2-5; a weak D match, TRBD2 (5 bases). Germline values: CDR1 LNHDA, CDR2 SQIVND (reference sequence). The CDR3 extends over 13 amino acids. The V end lost 4 bases, the J end lost 5 bases, and 11 bases lay between the germline ends. CDR3 coding DNA: TGTGCCAGTAGTACGGGGTCTTGGGAGACCCAGTACTTC. Its translation is CASSTGSWETQYF.

The genes are TRBV5-5 and TRBJ2-2; no firm D call. In germline, CDR1 is SGHKS, CDR2 YYEKEE (reference sequence). The CDR3 has 12 amino acids. With 3 bases removed from V and 5 bases from J, the gap between germline ends came to 5 bases. The CDR3 is CASSSLTGELFF. The CDR3 DNA follows: TGTGCCAGCAGCTCGTTAACCGGGGAGCTGTTTTTT. Combining the CDR3 with reference TRBV5-5 and TRBJ2-2 gives the whole variable domain DAGVTQSPTHLIKTRGQQVTLRCSPISGHKSVSWYQQVLGQGPQFIFQYYEKEERGRGNFPDRFSARQFPNYSSELNVNALLLGDSALYLCASSSLTGELFFGEGSRLTVL.

The rearrangement joins TRBV7-2 to TRBJ2-3; D perhaps matches TRBD2 (5 bases). Trimming cost V 1 base and J 1 base, with 9 bases left between them. The V gene's germline CDR1 is SGHTA and CDR2 FQGNSA. The CDR3 extends over 15 amino acids. The CDR3 sequence is CASSLEGAGTDTQYF. The CDR3 DNA follows: TGTGCCAGCAGCTTAGAGGGAGCGGGCACAGATACGCAGTATTTT.

This rearrangement joins TRBV27 to TRBJ2-7, with a tentative D call TRBD1 (6 bases). The CDR3 totals 17 residues. Trimming stripped 6 bases from V and 0 bases from J, with 21 bases between. Germline V gene lookup returns CDR1 MNHEY and CDR2 SMNVEV (reference sequence). The CDR3 region is CASRDNLGGTSSYEQYF. In DNA form, the CDR3 reads TGTGCCAGCAGAGATAATTTAGGGGGTACGAGCTCCTACGAGCAGTACTTC.

The chain carries TRBV4-2 and TRBJ2-2; weak D call: TRBD1 (5 bases). CDR1 LGHNA and CDR2 YNFKEQ come from the germline V gene. This CDR3 comprises 17 residues. The V gene lost 2 bases and the J gene lost 5 bases, with 18 bases spanning the gap. CDR3 bases: TGTGCCAGCAGCCAATACGGTCCCCAGGGCTTGACCGGGGAGCTGTTTTTT. Amino acid sequence: CASSQYGPQGLTGELFF.

The genes are TRBV11-3 and TRBJ2-2; D is possibly TRBD1 (5 bases). Germline V gene lookup returns CDR1 SGHNT and CDR2 YENEEA. Trimming took off 8 bases at V and 1 base at J, with 11 bases between the two ends. This CDR3 comprises 14 residues. CDR3 bases: TGTGCCAGCGCCGTTAGGGGGAACACCGGGGAGCTGTTTTTT. Protein: CASAVRGNTGELFF.

On this clone: A read error may account for a junction end that differs from germline. This chain links TRBV5-4 with TRBJ2-5; TRBD1 agrees at 7 bases. The CDR3 loop spans 15 amino acids. The germline CDR1 and CDR2 sequences are SGHNT and YYREEE (reference sequence). The DNA of the CDR3 is TGTGCCAGCAGCTCCCCCGGGACAGCTCAAGAGGCCCAGTACTTC. Translated, it gives CASSSPGTAQEAQYF.

The chain is built from TRBV7-2 and TRBJ1-4; D ambiguous. In germline, CDR1 is SGHTA, CDR2 FQGNSA. This CDR3 has 17 amino acids. The V gene lost 1 base and the J gene lost 7 bases, with 19 bases spanning the gap. The CDR3 sequence: CASSLGAGGRSGEKLFF. The DNA for the CDR3 is TGTGCCAGCAGCTTAGGGGCAGGCGGGAGAAGCGGTGAAAAACTGTTTTTT.

This chain connects TRBV20-1 to TRBJ2-1, with D unclear. This CDR3 comprises 11 residues. Germline V CDR1 and CDR2: DFQATT, SNEGSKA (reference sequence). Trimming shortened V by 2 bases and J by 6 bases, and 5 bases separated the two germline ends. CDR3 DNA: TGCAGTGCTAGATACTTCAATGAGCAGTTCTTC. Protein sequence: CSARYFNEQFF.

V gene TRBV6-4 combines with J gene TRBJ2-1; the match to TRBD1 covers 8 bases. Germline loops: CDR1 MRHNA, CDR2 SNTAGT. V was clipped by 3 bases and J by 3 bases; unmatched bases: 4. The CDR3 runs to 15 residues. The CDR3 loop reads CASSDGTGNYNEQFF. CDR3 nucleotides: TGTGCCAGCAGTGATGGGACAGGTAACTACAATGAGCAGTTCTTC.

V gene TRBV21-1 combines with J gene TRBJ2-3; TRBD2, the table's D call, was not compared with the DNA. TRBV21-1 is a pseudogene locus. The CDR3 contains 19 residues. CDR3 DNA: TGTGCCAGCACCCCAACATTACCGGCCGGGAGGGTGTTCACAGATACGCAGTATTTT. This gives the protein CASTPTLPAGRVFTDTQYF.

The chain uses TRBV9 and TRBJ1-1, with D tentatively TRBD1 (5 bases). Germline assignment: CDR1 SGDLS and CDR2 YYNGEE. Trimming took off 6 bases at V and 0 bases at J, with 21 bases between the two ends. The CDR3 sequence is 17 residues long. The CDR3 region has the DNA TGTGCCAGCACCAAAGGCGAGTACGGGGGGATGAACACTGAAGCTTTCTTT. Its translation is CASTKGEYGGMNTEAFF.

This clone was seen just once. This chain uses TRBV30 with TRBJ1-2; D may be TRBD1 (6 bases). V lost 8 bases to trimming and J lost 7 bases, with 23 bases between them. In germline, CDR1 is GTSNPN, CDR2 SVGIG (reference sequence). The CDR3 runs to 14 residues. The DNA for the CDR3 is TGTGCCATCCTTCGGGTGGTTGGGGGCTCTGGCTACACCTTC. Translated, it gives CAILRVVGGSGYTF.

V gene TRBV11-2 combines with J gene TRBJ1-1, with D maybe TRBD1 (5 bases). Trimming pared 1 base from V and 4 bases from J, leaving 10 bases between. This CDR3 has 14 amino acids. Germline V lookup: CDR1 SGHAT, CDR2 FQNNGV. This chain's CDR3 is CASSLVVGGTEAFF. DNA for the CDR3: TGTGCCAGCAGCTTAGTCGTCGGGGGCACTGAAGCTTTCTTT. Combining the CDR3 with reference TRBV11-2 and TRBJ1-1 gives the whole variable domain EAGVAQSPRYKIIEKRQSVAFWCNPISGHATLYWYQQILGQGPKLLIQFQNNGVVDDSQLPKDRFSAERLKGVDSTLKIQPAKLEDSAVYLCASSLVVGGTEAFFGQGTRLTVV.

This rearrangement joins TRBV9 to TRBJ2-2, with D unresolved. V was trimmed by 0 bases and J by 3 bases, leaving 12 bases between them. CDR3 length: 16 amino acids. The germline CDR1 and CDR2 sequences are SGDLS and YYNGEE. The CDR3 DNA follows: TGTGCCAGCAGCGTAGGAGGTAGCCCCGACACCGGGGAGCTGTTTTTT. The encoded protein is CASSVGGSPDTGELFF.

This clone occurred once. The CDR3 nucleotides read TGTGCCAGCAGCGTAGTTAGCGGCGCCTACAATGAGCAGTTCTTC. Translation: CASSVVSGAYNEQFF. This chain joins TRBV9 and TRBJ2-1; the D gene is possibly TRBD2 (6 bases). This CDR3 comprises 15 residues. The germline CDR1 and CDR2 sequences are SGDLS and YYNGEE. Deletions cut 0 bases from V and 2 bases from J, with 9 bases between.

This rearrangement joins TRBV6-6 to TRBJ1-1; 7 positions match TRBD1. CDR1 MNHNY and CDR2 SVGAGI come from the germline V gene (reference sequence). V was pared by 0 bases and J by 11 bases, with 6 bases of the junction left unmatched. The CDR3 runs 13 residues. CDR3 sequence (DNA): TGTGCCAGCAGTTACTCGGGTGCAGGGGGGGCTTTCTTT. Translated: CASSYSGAGGAFF.

The V gene is TRBV4-2, the J gene TRBJ1-1; D not resolved. V lost 2 bases and J 4 bases, leaving 11 bases between the germline ends. The CDR3 consists of 14 residues. The germline V gene encodes CDR1 LGHNA and CDR2 YNFKEQ. In nucleotides, the CDR3 is TGTGCCAGCAGCCAATCGGGTTATGCCACTGAAGCTTTCTTT. Its protein is CASSQSGYATEAFF.

The chain combines TRBV6-5 with TRBJ2-7, with D possibly matching TRBD1 (6 bases). Germline V CDR1 and CDR2: MNHEY, SVGAGI. The CDR3 covers 16 residues. The V end was cut by 2 bases, the J end by 7 bases, with 21 bases between. The CDR3 DNA follows: TGTGCCAGCAGTTACGATAGCTCAGGGGCCTCTCTGGAGCAGTACTTC. The encoded protein is CASSYDSSGASLEQYF.

This clone was counted a few times. This rearrangement joins TRBV7-9 to TRBJ2-1, with D possibly being TRBD2 (6 bases). This CDR3 is built from 14 residues. The V end lost 6 bases, the J end lost 1 base, and 10 bases lay between the germline ends. Germline V lookup: CDR1 SEHNR, CDR2 FQNEAQ (reference sequence). The CDR3 DNA is TGTGCCAGCAGGGCGGGAAATTCCTACAATGAGCAGTTCTTC. Protein: CASRAGNSYNEQFF. Together with reference TRBV7-9 and TRBJ2-1, the CDR3 gives the full variable domain: DTGVSQNPRHKITKRGQNVTFRCDPISEHNRLYWYRQTLGQGPEFLTYFQNEAQLEKSRLLSDRFSAERPKGSFSTLEIQRTEQGDSAMYLCASRAGNSYNEQFFGPGTRLTVL.